What follows are 20 T cell receptor beta chains derived from one specimen sequenced in a study of shared clonotypes between healthy human individuals. Assay: immunoSEQ multiplex PCR; the TCRdb copy retains only in-frame clones and omits some. The profile shows hundreds of thousands of clones, roughly 96% of them singletons. Only CD45RO-negative cells positively selected for CCR7 counted as naive CD8 cells, so terminally differentiated effector memory CD45RA+ cells were excluded. The sample taken for sequencing was naive CD8+ T cells sorted from blood. The receptors here all came from a young woman in good health.

The chain combines TRBV19 with TRBJ2-7; D is possibly TRBD2 (6 bases). Germline CDR1 is LNHDA and CDR2 is SQIVND (reference sequence). The CDR3 runs 13 residues. The ends were cut back, 3 bases at V and 6 bases at J, with 12 bases in the middle. The CDR3 nucleotides are TGTGCCAGTAGTATTCCCGGGGGAGGCGAGCAGTACTTC. This encodes CASSIPGGGEQYF. Using reference TRBV19 and TRBJ2-7 for the parts outside the CDR3, the full variable domain is DGGITQSPKYLFRKEGQNVTLSCEQNLNHDAMYWYRQDPGQGLRLIYYSQIVNDFQKGDIAEGYSVSREKKESFPLTVTSAQKNPTAFYLCASSIPGGGEQYFGPGTRLTVT.

The chain couples TRBV5-1 to TRBJ2-5, with D possibly matching TRBD2 (5 bases). Between the trimmed V and J ends, which lost 2 bases and 4 bases, there was a span of 12 bases. Germline loops: CDR1 SGHRS, CDR2 YFSETQ. The CDR3 length is 14 residues. CDR3 loop: CASSFEAGGETQYF. CDR3 bases: TGCGCCAGCAGCTTTGAAGCCGGAGGAGAGACCCAGTACTTC.

This clone was seen only once. The chain uses TRBV10-2 and TRBJ1-5; D is perhaps TRBD1 (5 bases). V gave up 8 bases and J gave up 3 bases, with 11 bases separating them. The CDR3 is made up of 13 amino acids. CDR1 WSHSY and CDR2 SAAADI come from the germline V gene. The CDR3 loop is CASGDFTNQPQHF. The CDR3 nucleotides are TGCGCCAGCGGGGACTTTACCAATCAGCCCCAGCATTTT.

This chain uses TRBV2 with TRBJ2-7, with 8 bases aligning to TRBD1. The CDR3 has 14 residues. The germline gives CDR1 SNHLY, CDR2 FYNNEI. Trimming at V came to 7 bases and at J to 2 bases, leaving 7 bases not matched to a gene. The CDR3 sequence is CASNPGGYPYEQYF. For the CDR3, the DNA is TGTGCCAGCAACCCAGGGGGCTACCCCTACGAGCAGTACTTC.

The rearrangement links TRBV15 to TRBJ2-1; D unclear. There are 13 residues in the CDR3. V lost 1 base, J lost 2 bases, and 3 bases lay in between. Germline V gives CDR1 LNHNV, CDR2 YYDKDF (reference sequence). The CDR3 spells CATSRATYNEQFF. CDR3 DNA sequence: TGTGCCACCAGCAGAGCGACCTACAATGAGCAGTTCTTC.

This chain uses TRBV27 with TRBJ2-5, with TRBD2 matching over 10 bases. The J call may be in error: the DNA end matches TRBJ2-7 better. CDR1 is MNHEY and CDR2 is SMNVEV in the germline V gene (reference sequence). This CDR3 comprises 19 residues. The CDR3 sequence is CASSFGASGSLRGSNEQYF. The CDR3 DNA is TGTGCCAGCAGTTTCGGTGCTAGCGGGAGCCTAAGGGGTTCTAACGAGCAGTACTTC.

The rearrangement links TRBV6-5 to TRBJ2-7, with 9 bases identical to TRBD1. Germline trimming cut 4 bases from V and 5 bases from J; bases unmatched to any gene: 9. CDR3 length equals 15 residues. CDR1 and CDR2 from the germline V gene are MNHEY and SVGAGI. The CDR3 DNA sequence: TGTGCCAGCAGTTTGGGACAGGGCCTCTTGGACGAGCAGTACTTC. It is translated as CASSLGQGLLDEQYF.

The CDR3 loop reads CSVLGWGAYNEQFF. CDR3 nucleotides: TGCAGCGTCCTAGGGTGGGGGGCCTACAATGAGCAGTTCTTC. The J gene is TRBJ2-1, the V gene TRBV29-1, with a possible D match to TRBD2 (6 bases). The CDR3 has 14 residues. CDR1 and CDR2 from the germline V gene are SQVTM and ANQGSEA. With 6 bases removed from V and 2 bases from J, the gap between germline ends came to 14 bases.

The rearrangement uses TRBV28 and TRBJ2-1; D is uncertain. V was trimmed by 8 bases and J by 2 bases, leaving 16 bases between them. This CDR3 region has 15 residues. From germline, CDR1 is MDHEN and CDR2 SYDVKM. The CDR3 protein is CASALVHGPYNEQFF. In DNA form, the CDR3 reads TGTGCCAGCGCCCTCGTCCACGGACCCTACAATGAGCAGTTCTTC.

The chain recombines TRBV28 with TRBJ1-4; maybe TRBD1 (6 bases). Deletions cut 3 bases from V and 4 bases from J, with 12 bases between. Germline-derived CDR1 and CDR2 are MDHEN and SYDVKM. The CDR3 extends over 15 amino acids. The CDR3: CASSFYIQGNEKLFF. For the CDR3, the DNA is TGTGCCAGCAGTTTTTATATACAGGGTAATGAAAAACTGTTTTTT.

The chain uses TRBV4-1 and TRBJ1-1; D gene uncertain. CDR3 size: 15 residues. Per the germline V gene, CDR1 is MGHRA and CDR2 is YSYEKL. The V and J ends lost 2 bases and 1 base respectively, with 11 bases between them. The CDR3 here is CASSQLEAGNTEAFF. In nucleotides, the CDR3 is TGCGCCAGCAGCCAACTGGAGGCGGGGAACACTGAAGCTTTCTTT.

This clone was seen a single time. This chain uses TRBV11-2 with TRBJ2-7; 7 nucleotides match TRBD2. V was clipped by 5 bases and J by 2 bases; unmatched bases: 6. From germline, CDR1 is SGHAT and CDR2 FQNNGV. This CDR3 has 14 amino acids. Written as DNA, the CDR3 is TGTGCCAGCAGCCCCGGCCGGGGGGCCTACGAGCAGTACTTC. This sequence encodes CASSPGRGAYEQYF.

This sequence joins TRBV9 and TRBJ2-3; 11 bases match TRBD2. The germline V gene encodes CDR1 SGDLS and CDR2 YYNGEE. The junction had 7 bases not matched to a gene; V was cut back by 0 bases and J by 4 bases. The CDR3 is 17 residues long. CDR3 amino acids: CASSVAMASGRSDTQYF. The CDR3 DNA follows: TGTGCCAGCAGCGTAGCCATGGCTAGCGGGAGGTCAGATACGCAGTATTTT.

V gene TRBV13 combines with J gene TRBJ2-1; the D gene could be TRBD1 or TRBD2 (6 bases each). Germline-derived CDR1 and CDR2 are PRHDT and FYEKMQ (reference sequence). The V and J ends lost 2 bases and 0 bases respectively, with 17 bases between them. The CDR3 has 18 residues. CDR3 sequence: CASSLYRDFSSSYNEQFF. The CDR3, as DNA: TGTGCCAGCAGCTTATACAGGGACTTCTCTTCCTCCTACAATGAGCAGTTCTTC.

The V gene is TRBV6-6, the J gene TRBJ1-4, with unresolved D. Trimming left V 7 bases short and J 8 bases short, with 17 bases between. The germline CDR1 and CDR2 sequences are MNHNY and SVGAGI (reference sequence). This CDR3 has 14 residues. The CDR3 is CASTLEGSREKLFF. CDR3 coding DNA: TGTGCCAGCACCCTCGAGGGATCGAGGGAAAAACTGTTTTTT.

The rearrangement uses TRBV13 and TRBJ2-7, with a weak D call TRBD1 (6 bases). The CDR3 is 15 residues long. Germline V gene lookup returns CDR1 PRHDT and CDR2 FYEKMQ (reference sequence). Between the trimmed V and J ends, which lost 1 base and 5 bases, there was a span of 15 bases. Here the CDR3 reads CASSLVTGFLDEQYF. CDR3 bases: TGTGCCAGCAGCTTAGTCACAGGGTTCCTCGACGAGCAGTACTTC.

V is TRBV2 and J is TRBJ2-5, with 8 bases matching TRBD1. After removal of 4 bases from V and 3 bases from J, the junction contained 7 bases not matched to a gene. CDR1 is SNHLY, CDR2 FYNNEI, per germline. The CDR3 consists of 15 residues. CDR3 loop: CASSVRRGQEETQYF. In DNA, the CDR3 is TGTGCCAGCAGTGTACGCAGGGGGCAAGAAGAGACCCAGTACTTC.

The chain recombines TRBV5-8 with TRBJ1-2; D is undetermined. The V gene lost 0 bases and the J gene lost 2 bases, with 11 bases spanning the gap. The germline CDR1 and CDR2 sequences are SGHTS and YDEGEE. CDR3 length: 15 residues. The CDR3, as DNA: TGTGCCAGCAGCTTGGTTCTGGGAAGGAACTATGGCTACACCTTC. Its translation: CASSLVLGRNYGYTF.

A remark on this clone: The identical CDR3 is also encoded by other nucleotide sequences in the sample. The DNA of the CDR3 is TGTGCCTGGTCTTGGGGGCTAACCTACGAGCAGTACTTC. Encoded protein: CAWSWGLTYEQYF. The chain combines TRBV30 with TRBJ2-7, with a tentative D call TRBD1 (6 bases). The CDR3 loop spans 13 amino acids. The V gene lost 5 bases and the J gene lost 2 bases, with 13 bases spanning the gap. From germline, CDR1 is GTSNPN and CDR2 SVGIG (reference sequence).

The chain combines TRBV27 with TRBJ2-3, with TRBD1 identical over 8 bases. V lost 4 bases to trimming and J lost 4 bases; unmatched junction nucleotides: 10. CDR3 length equals 16 residues. Germline lookup yields CDR1 MNHEY and CDR2 SMNVEV (reference sequence). CDR3 in amino acids: CASSSSRGQGPDTQYF. The CDR3 nucleotides are TGTGCCAGCAGTTCCTCCAGGGGGCAGGGTCCAGATACGCAGTATTTT.